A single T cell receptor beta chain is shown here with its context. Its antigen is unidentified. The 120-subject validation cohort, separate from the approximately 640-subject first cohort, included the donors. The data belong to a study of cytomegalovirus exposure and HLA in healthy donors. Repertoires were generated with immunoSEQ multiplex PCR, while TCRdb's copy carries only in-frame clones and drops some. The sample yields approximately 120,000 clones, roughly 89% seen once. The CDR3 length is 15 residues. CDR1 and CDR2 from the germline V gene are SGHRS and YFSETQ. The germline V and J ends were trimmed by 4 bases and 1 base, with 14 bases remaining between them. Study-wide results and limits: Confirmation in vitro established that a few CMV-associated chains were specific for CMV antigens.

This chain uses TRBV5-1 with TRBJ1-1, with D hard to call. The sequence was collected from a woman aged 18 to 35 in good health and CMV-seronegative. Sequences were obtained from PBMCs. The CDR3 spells CASSPGGNRNTEAFF. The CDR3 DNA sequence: TGCGCCAGCAGCCCGGGAGGGAATAGGAACACTGAAGCTTTCTTT.